These T cell receptor beta chains were read from a single sample in a study of T-cell memory formation after mild COVID-19. TCRdb reanalysed the 5' RACE reads using MiXCR and keeps one entry per CDR3 protein. The sample lists approximately 300,000 distinct CDR3 sequences, about a sixth seen once, with 22% in the top ten. The sample comprised PBMCs or a T cell subset sorted from them (not recorded which). The receptors originated from a man younger than 30 who had mild COVID-19 (a few samples of this study predate the infection). Cell type and time point are not known. Each CDR3 is given with its conserved first and last residue. A D gene is named only where the DNA matches it firmly. A row's size may be missing; if present it is once, few, many or a size class.

abundance | j_gene | d_gene | v_gene | CDR3nt | CDR3aa
many | TRBJ2-3 | TRBD2 | TRBV20-1 | TGCAGTGCTAGAGATCCCCGGACTAGCGGGGGTCCGATTATCACAGATACGCAGTATTTT | CSARDPRTSGGPIITDTQYF
- | TRBJ1-5 | TRBD1 | TRBV7-2 | TGTGCCAGCAGCTTGGACAGGCAAAGCAATCAGCCCCAGCATTTT | CASSLDRQSNQPQHF
- | TRBJ1-1 | TRBD1 | TRBV6-5 | TGTGCCAGCAGTTACGCGACGGCCGGCGGACAGGGTGGCGCTGAAGCTTTCTTT | CASSYATAGGQGGAEAFF
- | TRBJ1-2 | TRBD1 | TRBV6-6 | TGTGCCAGCAGCTGGACAGGCCTTGACTATGGCTACACCTTC | CASSWTGLDYGYTF
- | TRBJ2-3 | TRBD2 | TRBV20-1 | TGCAGTGCTAAACTAGCGGGGGGGCCAAATACGCAGTATTTT | CSAKLAGGPNTQYF
few | TRBJ1-1 | - | TRBV6-5 | TGTGCCAGCATCGGACCGAGGAACACTGAAGCTTTCTTT | CASIGPRNTEAFF
many | TRBJ2-5 | TRBD2 | TRBV11-2 | TGTGCCAGCAGGCCGAGATGGACTAGCGCATTCGTGGAGACCCAGTACTTC | CASRPRWTSAFVETQYF
- | TRBJ2-3 | TRBD2 | TRBV25-1 | TGTGCCAGCAGTGGGGGACTAGCGGGGGGGCCAGATACGCAGTATTTT | CASSGGLAGGPDTQYF
many | TRBJ2-2 | - | TRBV3-1 | TGTGCCAGCAGCCAAGGGCCCGGGGAGCTGTTTTTT | CASSQGPGELFF
few | TRBJ1-2 | TRBD1 | TRBV6-5 | TGTGCCAGCAGCCGGACAGGGTCTCACTATGGCTACACCTTC | CASSRTGSHYGYTF
few | TRBJ2-4 | - | TRBV15 | TGTGCCACCAGCAGAGAGGCGGATATTGGCATTCAGTACTTC | CATSREADIGIQYF
- | TRBJ2-1 | TRBD1 | TRBV10-1 | TGCGCCAGCAGTGACACGGGACAGAACAATGAGCAGTTCTTC | CASSDTGQNNEQFF
few | TRBJ2-1 | TRBD2 | TRBV4-2 | TGTGCCAGCAGCCAAGATTTTACTAGCGGGGGGGTTGAGCAGTTCTTC | CASSQDFTSGGVEQFF
few | TRBJ2-4 | TRBD1 | TRBV5-5 | TGTGCCAGCAGCACTGACAGGGGGGTAGGAAACATTCAGTACTTC | CASSTDRGVGNIQYF